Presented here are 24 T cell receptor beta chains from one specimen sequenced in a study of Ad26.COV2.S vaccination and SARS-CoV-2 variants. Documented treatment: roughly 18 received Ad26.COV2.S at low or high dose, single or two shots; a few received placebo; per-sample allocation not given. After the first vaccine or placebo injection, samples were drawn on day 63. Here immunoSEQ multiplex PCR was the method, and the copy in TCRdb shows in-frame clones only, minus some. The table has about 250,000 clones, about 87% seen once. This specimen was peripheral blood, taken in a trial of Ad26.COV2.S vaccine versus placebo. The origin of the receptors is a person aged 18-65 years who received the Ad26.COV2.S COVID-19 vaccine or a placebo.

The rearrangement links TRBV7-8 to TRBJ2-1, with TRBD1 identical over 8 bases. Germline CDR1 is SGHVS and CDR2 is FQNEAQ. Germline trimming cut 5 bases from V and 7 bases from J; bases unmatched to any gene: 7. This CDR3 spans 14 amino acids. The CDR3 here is CASSRATGDNEQFF. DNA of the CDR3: TGTGCCAGCAGCCGGGCGACAGGGGATAATGAGCAGTTCTTC.

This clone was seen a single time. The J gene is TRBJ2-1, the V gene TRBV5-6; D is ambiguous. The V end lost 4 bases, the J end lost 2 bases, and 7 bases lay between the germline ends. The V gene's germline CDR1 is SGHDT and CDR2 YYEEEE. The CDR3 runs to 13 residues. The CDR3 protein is CASSLPAYNEQFF. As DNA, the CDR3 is TGTGCCAGCAGCCTTCCTGCCTACAATGAGCAGTTCTTC.

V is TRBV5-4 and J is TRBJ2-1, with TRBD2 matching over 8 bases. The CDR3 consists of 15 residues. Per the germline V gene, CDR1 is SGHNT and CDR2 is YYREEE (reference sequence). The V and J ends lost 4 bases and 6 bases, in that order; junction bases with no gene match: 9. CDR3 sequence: CASSLGGGGFNEQFF. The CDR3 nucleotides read TGTGCCAGCAGCCTCGGAGGCGGGGGGTTCAATGAGCAGTTCTTC. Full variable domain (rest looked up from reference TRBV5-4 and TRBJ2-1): ETGVTQSPTHLIKTRGQQVTLRCSSQSGHNTVSWYQQALGQGPQFIFQYYREEENGRGNFPPRFSGLQFPNYSSELNVNALELDDSALYLCASSLGGGGFNEQFFGPGTRLTVL.

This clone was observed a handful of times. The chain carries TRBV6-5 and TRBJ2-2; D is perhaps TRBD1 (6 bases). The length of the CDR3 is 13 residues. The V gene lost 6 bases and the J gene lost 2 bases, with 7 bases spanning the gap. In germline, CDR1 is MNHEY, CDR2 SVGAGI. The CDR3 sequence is CASRDRNTGELFF. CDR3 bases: TGTGCCAGCAGGGACAGAAACACCGGGGAGCTGTTTTTT.

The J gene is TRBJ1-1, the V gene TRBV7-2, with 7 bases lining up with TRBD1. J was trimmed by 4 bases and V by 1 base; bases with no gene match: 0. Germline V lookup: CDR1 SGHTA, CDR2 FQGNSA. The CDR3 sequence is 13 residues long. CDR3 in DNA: TGTGCCAGCAGCTTAGGGACAGGCACTGAAGCTTTCTTT. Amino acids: CASSLGTGTEAFF.

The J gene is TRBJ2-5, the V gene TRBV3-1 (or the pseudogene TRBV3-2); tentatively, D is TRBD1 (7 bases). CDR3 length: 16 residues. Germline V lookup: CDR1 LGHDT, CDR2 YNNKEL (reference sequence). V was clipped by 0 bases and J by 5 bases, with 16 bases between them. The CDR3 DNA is TGTGCCAGCAGCCAAGACTTCCAGGGGGGATCGGAGACCCAGTACTTC. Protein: CASSQDFQGGSETQYF.

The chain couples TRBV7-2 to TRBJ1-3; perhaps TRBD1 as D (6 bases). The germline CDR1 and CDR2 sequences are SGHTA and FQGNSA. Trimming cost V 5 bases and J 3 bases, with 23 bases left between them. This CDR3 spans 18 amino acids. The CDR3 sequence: CASSQPETGVAGGNTIYF. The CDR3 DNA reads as TGTGCCAGCAGCCAACCAGAGACAGGTGTGGCAGGTGGAAACACCATATATTTT.

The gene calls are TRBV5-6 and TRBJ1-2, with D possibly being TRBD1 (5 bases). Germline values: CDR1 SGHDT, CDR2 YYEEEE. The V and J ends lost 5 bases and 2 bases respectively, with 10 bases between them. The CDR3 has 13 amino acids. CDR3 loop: CASRPDRNYGYTF. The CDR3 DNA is TGTGCCAGCAGACCAGACAGAAACTATGGCTACACCTTC.

CDR3: CAWGQGSVGSPLHF. The CDR3, as DNA: TGTGCCTGGGGCCAGGGGTCGGTGGGTTCACCCCTCCACTTT. The chain carries TRBV30 and TRBJ1-6, with a possible D match to TRBD1 (6 bases). The CDR3 has 14 residues. V lost 5 bases to trimming and J lost 9 bases, with 17 bases between them. From germline, CDR1 is GTSNPN and CDR2 SVGIG (reference sequence).

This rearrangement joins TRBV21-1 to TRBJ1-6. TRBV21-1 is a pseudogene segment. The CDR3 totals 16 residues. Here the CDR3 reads CASSLSGVVLDSPLHF. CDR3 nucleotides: TGTGCCAGCAGCCTCAGCGGGGTGGTGCTGGATTCACCCCTCCACTTT.

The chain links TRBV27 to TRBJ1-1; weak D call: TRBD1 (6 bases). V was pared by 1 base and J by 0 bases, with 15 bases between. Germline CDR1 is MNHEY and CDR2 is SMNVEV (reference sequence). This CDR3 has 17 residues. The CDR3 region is CASSLFSRRGMNTEAFF. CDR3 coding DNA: TGTGCCAGCAGTTTATTTAGTCGCAGGGGTATGAACACTGAAGCTTTCTTT.

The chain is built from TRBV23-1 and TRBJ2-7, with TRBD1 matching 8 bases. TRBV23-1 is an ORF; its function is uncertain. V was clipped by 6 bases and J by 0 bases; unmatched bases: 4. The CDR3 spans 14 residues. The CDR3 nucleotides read TGCGCCAGCAGATACAGGGGGGACTCCTACGAGCAGTACTTC. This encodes CASRYRGDSYEQYF.

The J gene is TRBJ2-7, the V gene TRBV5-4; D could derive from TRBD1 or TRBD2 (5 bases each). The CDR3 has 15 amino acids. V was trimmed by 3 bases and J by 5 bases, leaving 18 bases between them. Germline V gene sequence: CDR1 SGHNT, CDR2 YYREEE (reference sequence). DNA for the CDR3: TGTGCCAGCAGCTATGTTTGGGGGAACTACGACGAGCAGTACTTC. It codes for CASSYVWGNYDEQYF.

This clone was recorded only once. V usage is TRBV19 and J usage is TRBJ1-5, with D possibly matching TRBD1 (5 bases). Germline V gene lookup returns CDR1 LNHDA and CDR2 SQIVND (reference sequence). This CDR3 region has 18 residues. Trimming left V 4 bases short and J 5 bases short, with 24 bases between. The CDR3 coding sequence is TGTGCCAGTAGTACCTCCCCCGGGACTTTCGGGCCAGATCAGCCCCAGCATTTT. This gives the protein CASSTSPGTFGPDQPQHF.

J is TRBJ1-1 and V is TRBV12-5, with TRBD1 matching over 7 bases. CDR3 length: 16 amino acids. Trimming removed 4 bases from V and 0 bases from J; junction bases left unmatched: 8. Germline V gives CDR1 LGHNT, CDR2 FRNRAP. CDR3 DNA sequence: TGTGCTAGTGGTTATCGGACAGGCCACATGAACACTGAAGCTTTCTTT. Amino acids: CASGYRTGHMNTEAFF. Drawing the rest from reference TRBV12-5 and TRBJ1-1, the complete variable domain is DARVTQTPRHKVTEMGQEVTMRCQPILGHNTVFWYRQTMMQGLELLAYFRNRAPLDDSGMPKDRFSAEMPDATLATLKIQPSEPRDSAVYFCASGYRTGHMNTEAFFGQGTRLTVV.

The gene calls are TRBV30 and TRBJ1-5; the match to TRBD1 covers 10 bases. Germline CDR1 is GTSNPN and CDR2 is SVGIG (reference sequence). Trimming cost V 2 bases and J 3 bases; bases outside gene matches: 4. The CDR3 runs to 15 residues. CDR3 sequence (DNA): TGTGCCTGGAGTTCCGGACAGGGGGTCAATCAGCCCCAGCATTTT. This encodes CAWSSGQGVNQPQHF.

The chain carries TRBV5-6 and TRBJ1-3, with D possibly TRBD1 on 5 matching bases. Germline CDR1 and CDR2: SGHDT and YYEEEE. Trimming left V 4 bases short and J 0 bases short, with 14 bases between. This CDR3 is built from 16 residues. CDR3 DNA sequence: TGTGCCAGCAGCCTCCGGGGCGTTAGCTCTGGAAACACCATATATTTT. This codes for CASSLRGVSSGNTIYF.

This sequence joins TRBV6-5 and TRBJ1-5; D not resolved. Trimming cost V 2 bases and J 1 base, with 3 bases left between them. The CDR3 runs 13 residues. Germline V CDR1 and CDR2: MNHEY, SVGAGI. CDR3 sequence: CASSYGSNQPQHF. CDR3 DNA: TGTGCCAGCAGTTACGGAAGCAATCAGCCCCAGCATTTT.

The CDR3 region has the DNA TGTGCCAGTGGAAGGGGCCTCGCCGACGGCTACGAGCAGTACTTC. Translating it yields CASGRGLADGYEQYF. The V gene is TRBV27, the J gene TRBJ2-7, with D possibly matching TRBD1 (5 bases). CDR3 length: 15 residues. The V gene's germline CDR1 is MNHEY and CDR2 SMNVEV (reference sequence). The ends were cut back, 9 bases at V and 3 bases at J, with 21 bases in the middle.

CDR3 loop: CASSQDLGQGQPQHF. CDR3 nucleotides: TGTGCCAGCAGCCAAGACCTAGGACAGGGACAGCCCCAGCATTTT. The chain carries TRBV4-2 and TRBJ1-5, with 8 bases matching TRBD1. The CDR3 has 15 amino acids. V was clipped by 0 bases and J by 7 bases; unmatched bases: 5. Germline assignment: CDR1 LGHNA and CDR2 YNFKEQ.

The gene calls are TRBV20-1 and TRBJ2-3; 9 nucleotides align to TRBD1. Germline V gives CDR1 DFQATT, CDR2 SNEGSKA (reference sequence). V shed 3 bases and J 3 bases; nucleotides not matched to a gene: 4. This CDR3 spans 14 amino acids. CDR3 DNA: TGCAGTGCTAGTAAGGACAGGGGAACAGATACGCAGTATTTT. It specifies CSASKDRGTDTQYF.

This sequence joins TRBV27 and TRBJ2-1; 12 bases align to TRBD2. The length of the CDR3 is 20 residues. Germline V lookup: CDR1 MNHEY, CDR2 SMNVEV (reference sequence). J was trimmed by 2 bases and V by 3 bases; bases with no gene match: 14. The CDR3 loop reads CASSLRDPGLAGRTYNEQFF. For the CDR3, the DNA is TGTGCCAGCAGTTTGCGTGACCCTGGACTAGCGGGGCGGACCTACAATGAGCAGTTCTTC.

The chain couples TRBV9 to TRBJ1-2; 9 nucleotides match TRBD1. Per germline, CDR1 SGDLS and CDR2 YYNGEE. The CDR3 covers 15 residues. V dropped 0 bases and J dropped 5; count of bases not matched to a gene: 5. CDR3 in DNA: TGTGCCAGCAGCGTAGAACAGGGGGCTGGATATGGCTACACCTTC. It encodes CASSVEQGAGYGYTF.

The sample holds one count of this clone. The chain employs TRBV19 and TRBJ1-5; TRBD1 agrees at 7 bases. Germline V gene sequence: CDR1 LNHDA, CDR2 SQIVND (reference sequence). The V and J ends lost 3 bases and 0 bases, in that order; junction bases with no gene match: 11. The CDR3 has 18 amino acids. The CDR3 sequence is CASSMKGARDYSNQPQHF. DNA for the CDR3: TGTGCCAGTAGTATGAAGGGGGCGCGGGACTATAGCAATCAGCCCCAGCATTTT.